The next 22 T cell receptor beta chains were all read from a single sample in a study of blood T cell repertoires in COVID-19. This table comes from immunoSEQ multiplex PCR, and its TCRdb copy is limited to in-frame clones, with some not included. This table holds more than 50,000 clones, roughly 87% found once. Source material: peripheral blood. The receptors come from a man aged 55 to 70 with active COVID-19.

The rearrangement uses TRBV7-9 and TRBJ2-7, with D possibly being TRBD1 (5 bases). Germline V gene sequence: CDR1 SEHNR, CDR2 FQNEAQ (reference sequence). Trimming took off 2 bases at V and 6 bases at J, with 14 bases between the two ends. The CDR3 extends over 14 amino acids. The CDR3 DNA is TGTGCCAGCAGCTTACAATCAGGGTCTGCCGAGCAGTACTTC. Amino acid sequence: CASSLQSGSAEQYF.

V and J are TRBV5-1 and TRBJ2-2, with 8 bases fitting TRBD1. Germline CDR1 and CDR2: SGHRS and YFSETQ. The CDR3 has 14 residues. The V gene end was trimmed by 0 bases and the J gene end by 7 bases; junction bases not matched to a gene: 2. DNA of the CDR3: TGCGCCAGCAGCTTGGACAGGGGGTTCGGGGAGCTGTTTTTT. This sequence encodes CASSLDRGFGELFF.

CDR3 region: CASRPTGTVNEKLFF. The CDR3 nucleotides read TGCGCCAGCAGACCCACCGGGACAGTGAATGAAAAACTGTTTTTT. The chain combines TRBV4-1 with TRBJ1-4; 7 bases agree with TRBD1. V was pared by 6 bases and J by 5 bases, with 9 bases of the junction left unmatched. Germline loops: CDR1 MGHRA, CDR2 YSYEKL. The CDR3 has 15 residues.

The rearrangement uses TRBV6-5 and TRBJ1-1; 8 nucleotides match TRBD1. The CDR3 has 15 amino acids. Germline CDR1 MNHEY, CDR2 SVGAGI. With V trimmed by 6 bases and J by 4 bases, 10 bases remained unmatched. Here the CDR3 reads CASRTGQGIGTEAFF. The CDR3, as DNA: TGTGCCAGCAGAACAGGACAGGGAATAGGCACTGAAGCTTTCTTT.

V gene TRBV11-3 combines with J gene TRBJ2-4; 16 nucleotides agree with TRBD2. The CDR3 covers 16 residues. CDR1 is SGHNT and CDR2 is YENEEA in the germline V gene. The V segment lost 5 bases and the J segment 8 bases; nucleotides outside the gene matches: 6. The CDR3 protein is CASSLGLAGGFDIQYF. In nucleotides, the CDR3 is TGTGCCAGCAGCCTGGGACTAGCGGGAGGGTTTGACATTCAGTACTTC.

This clone was detected once. The J gene is TRBJ2-1, the V gene TRBV2; D not resolved. Trimming took off 3 bases at V and 0 bases at J, with 9 bases between the two ends. The CDR3 runs to 15 residues. Germline V gives CDR1 SNHLY, CDR2 FYNNEI. For the CDR3, the DNA is TGTGCCAGCAGTGATACGCTTAGCTCCTACAATGAGCAGTTCTTC. Encoded protein: CASSDTLSSYNEQFF.

This chain joins TRBV4-3 and TRBJ2-1, with TRBD1 matching 8 bases. This CDR3 has 16 residues. Losses at the gene ends were 3 bases for V and 0 bases for J; bases not matched to a gene: 4. Germline lookup yields CDR1 LGHNA and CDR2 YSLEER. DNA for the CDR3: TGCGCCAGCAGCCAGAGGACAGGGAGCTCCTACAATGAGCAGTTCTTC. Translated, it gives CASSQRTGSSYNEQFF.

This clone was seen just once. The J gene is TRBJ2-7, the V gene TRBV27; D might be TRBD1 (5 bases). This CDR3 contains 14 residues. CDR1 and CDR2 from the germline V gene are MNHEY and SMNVEV (reference sequence). The V end lost 0 bases, the J end lost 1 base, and 7 bases lay between the germline ends. The CDR3 spells CASSLSRQSYEQYF. CDR3 bases: TGTGCCAGCAGTTTATCCCGACAGTCCTACGAGCAGTACTTC.

This sequence joins TRBV4-3 and TRBJ2-3, with 9 bases that match TRBD2. The CDR3 contains 16 residues. V shed 0 bases, J shed 6 bases, and the junction held 7 bases outside the gene matches. The germline V gene encodes CDR1 LGHNA and CDR2 YSLEER. CDR3 DNA: TGCGCCAGCAGCCAAGACGGCGGGAGGGCCTCGGATACGCAGTATTTT. As protein: CASSQDGGRASDTQYF.

This rearrangement joins TRBV25-1 to TRBJ2-7; TRBD2 agrees at 9 bases. V was clipped by 4 bases and J by 5 bases; unmatched bases: 6. Germline CDR1 reads MGHDK; CDR2 reads SYGVNS. The CDR3 consists of 14 residues. The CDR3 loop is CASSVSGRSDEQYF. CDR3 in DNA: TGTGCCAGCAGTGTGAGCGGGAGGAGCGACGAGCAGTACTTC.

This clone was detected only a few times. The V and J genes are TRBV7-3 and TRBJ2-1; D unclear. Trimming cost V 5 bases and J 6 bases, with 8 bases left between them. Germline V gives CDR1 SGHTA, CDR2 FQGTGA. The CDR3 consists of 12 residues. As DNA, the CDR3 is TGTGCCAGCAGCCGTAATAGCAATGAGCAGTTCTTC. This gives the protein CASSRNSNEQFF.

The rearrangement uses TRBV28 and TRBJ2-5, with a weak D call TRBD1 (5 bases). With 3 bases removed from V and 3 bases from J, the gap between germline ends came to 11 bases. CDR3 length: 14 amino acids. Germline V gives CDR1 MDHEN, CDR2 SYDVKM. CDR3 sequence reads: CASSFEAGKETQYF. The CDR3, as DNA: TGTGCCAGCAGTTTTGAGGCAGGGAAAGAGACCCAGTACTTC.

The chain joins TRBV27 to TRBJ2-1; 7 bases align to TRBD2. The length of the CDR3 is 18 residues. V dropped 6 bases and J dropped 0; count of bases not matched to a gene: 14. The germline V gene has CDR1 MNHEY and CDR2 SMNVEV (reference sequence). CDR3 sequence: CASRPLGKGGSSYNEQFF. CDR3 nucleotides: TGTGCCAGCAGACCACTGGGGAAGGGCGGGAGCTCCTACAATGAGCAGTTCTTC.

This chain connects TRBV19 to TRBJ1-2; 9 nucleotides align to TRBD1. The CDR3 sequence is 13 residues long. Trimming removed 5 bases from V and 8 bases from J; junction bases left unmatched: 6. CDR1 is LNHDA, CDR2 SQIVND, per germline (reference sequence). This CDR3 reads CASSSWGQGGYTF. DNA for the CDR3: TGTGCCAGTAGTTCTTGGGGACAGGGAGGCTACACCTTC.

The rearrangement joins TRBV9 to TRBJ2-3, with 16 bases fitting TRBD2. Trimming took 3 bases from V and 3 from J; bases not matched to a gene: 4. The CDR3 is made up of 17 amino acids. Germline lookup yields CDR1 SGDLS and CDR2 YYNGEE. The CDR3: CASSESGLAGGTDTQYF. The DNA for the CDR3 is TGTGCCAGCAGCGAGTCGGGACTAGCGGGAGGGACAGATACGCAGTATTTT.

The rearrangement joins TRBV5-1 to TRBJ1-1, with 7 bases matching TRBD1. CDR3 length: 16 amino acids. V lost 4 bases, J lost 5 bases, and 14 bases stayed unmatched. Germline CDR1 and CDR2: SGHRS and YFSETQ. The CDR3 spells CASSVHDRDRTTEAFF. CDR3 sequence (DNA): TGCGCCAGCAGCGTACACGACAGGGACCGAACTACTGAAGCTTTCTTT. The full variable domain, in which reference TRBV5-1 and TRBJ1-1 provide the parts outside the CDR3, is KAGVTQTPRYLIKTRGQQVTLSCSPISGHRSVSWYQQTPGQGLQFLFEYFSETQRNKGNFPGRFSGRQFSNSRSEMNVSTLELGDSALYLCASSVHDRDRTTEAFFGQGTRLTVV.

The rearrangement links TRBV5-4 to TRBJ2-5; D perhaps matches TRBD1 (5 bases). This CDR3 is 16 amino acids long. CDR1 SGHNT and CDR2 YYREEE come from the germline V gene (reference sequence). The germline V and J ends were trimmed by 4 bases and 4 bases, with 20 bases remaining between them. DNA of the CDR3: TGTGCCAGCAGCATACCCCAGGGTAGGGTGAGAGAGACCCAGTACTTC. Its protein is CASSIPQGRVRETQYF.

The chain is built from TRBV5-6 and TRBJ2-5; TRBD1 matches at 10 bases. J lost 5 bases, V lost 4 bases, and 11 bases had no gene match. Germline V lookup: CDR1 SGHDT, CDR2 YYEEEE. This CDR3 comprises 16 residues. The CDR3 nucleotides are TGTGCCAGCAGCGAGGACAGGGGGGCGATTCTGGAGACCCAGTACTTC. It translates to CASSEDRGAILETQYF.

This rearrangement joins TRBV10-2 to TRBJ2-3; 9 bases agree with TRBD1. This CDR3 is 16 amino acids long. V lost 4 bases, J lost 1 base, and 6 bases stayed unmatched. Germline V gene data show CDR1 as WSHSY and CDR2 as SAAADI. In DNA, the CDR3 is TGCGCCAGCAGTGCGGGACAGGGAATGGGCACAGATACGCAGTATTTT. This sequence encodes CASSAGQGMGTDTQYF.

Here the CDR3 DNA reads TGTGCCAGCACCAAAAGGAGGGACCGTCGGGAGACCCAGTACTTC. This codes for CASTKRRDRRETQYF. This chain connects TRBV6-6 to TRBJ2-5; the D gene is possibly TRBD2 (6 bases). Germline V lookup: CDR1 MNHNY, CDR2 SVGAGI (reference sequence). Trimming stripped 7 bases from V and 5 bases from J, with 20 bases between. This CDR3 spans 15 amino acids.

The chain joins TRBV6-5 to TRBJ1-2, with D unresolved. V lost 5 bases to trimming and J lost 0 bases, with 13 bases between them. There are 15 residues in the CDR3. Germline CDR1 reads MNHEY; CDR2 reads SVGAGI. The CDR3 bases are TGTGCCAGCAGTAGAAAGGACGGGGCTAACTATGGCTACACCTTC. Protein sequence: CASSRKDGANYGYTF.

The V call is TRBV4-3, the J call TRBJ1-6; maybe TRBD1 (5 bases). The CDR3 runs to 13 residues. With 5 bases removed from V and 9 bases from J, the gap between germline ends came to 11 bases. Looked up from germline, CDR1 is LGHNA and CDR2 is YSLEER. The CDR3 loop is CASSLQGSSPLHF. The CDR3 DNA reads TGCGCCAGCAGCTTGCAGGGTAGTTCACCCCTCCACTTT.